The 25 T cell receptor beta chains reported below all come from one sample, sequenced in a study of shared clonotypes between healthy human individuals. Sequencing was performed with immunoSEQ multiplex PCR; in TCRdb, only in-frame clones are kept and a portion is missing. The table records about 1.1 million clones, roughly 77% of them present only once. The specimen was memory CD4+ T cells from PBMCs. The subset is: CD45RA-negative fraction. Source of these receptors: a man younger than 35 in good health. Some clones in this sample may be carry-over from other donors' samples.

A word on this clone: Other DNA variants within this sample encode the same CDR3. The rearrangement uses TRBV7-8 and TRBJ2-7; 7 nucleotides match TRBD1. V was pared by 3 bases and J by 3 bases, with 2 bases of the junction left unmatched. The CDR3 contains 13 residues. From germline, CDR1 is SGHVS and CDR2 FQNEAQ. The CDR3 coding sequence is TGTGCCAGCAGCTTGGACAGGAACTACGAGCAGTACTTC. This translates into CASSLDRNYEQYF.

The chain uses TRBV7-3 and TRBJ2-1, with D tentatively TRBD2 (6 bases). The germline CDR1 and CDR2 sequences are SGHTA and FQGTGA. This CDR3 contains 16 residues. V lost 0 bases and J lost 7, with 16 bases in between. The CDR3 region is CASSLTGGTQANEQFF. The CDR3 DNA sequence: TGTGCCAGCAGCTTAACGGGGGGTACCCAAGCAAATGAGCAGTTCTTC.

The chain combines TRBV5-1 with TRBJ2-1; 8 bases are a match to TRBD1. The CDR3 loop spans 15 amino acids. Germline V lookup: CDR1 SGHRS, CDR2 YFSETQ. Trimming cost V 2 bases and J 8 bases; bases outside gene matches: 9. The CDR3 DNA follows: TGCGCCAGCAGCTTCAGGCAGGGGGCCTCTTATGAGCAGTTCTTC. Translating it yields CASSFRQGASYEQFF.

This clone was seen a few times. The chain recombines TRBV7-2 with TRBJ2-7; D call uncertain. The CDR3 contains 14 residues. Looked up from germline, CDR1 is SGHTA and CDR2 is FQGNSA. Trimming took off 5 bases at V and 3 bases at J, with 14 bases between the two ends. The CDR3 reads CASSPANKHYEQYF. The CDR3 nucleotides read TGTGCCAGCAGCCCCGCCAATAAGCACTACGAGCAGTACTTC.

This clone came up a few times. This rearrangement joins TRBV30 to TRBJ2-1; 7 nucleotides agree with TRBD2. Germline V lookup: CDR1 GTSNPN, CDR2 SVGIG (reference sequence). Unmatched junction bases numbered 8, after V lost 2 bases and J lost 7 bases. The CDR3 sequence is 14 residues long. The CDR3 sequence is CAWSWASGRNEQFF. CDR3 coding DNA: TGTGCCTGGAGTTGGGCTAGCGGCCGTAATGAGCAGTTCTTC. The full variable domain, with the rest looked up from reference TRBV30 and TRBJ2-1, is SQTIHQWPATLVQPVGSPLSLECTVEGTSNPNLYWYRQAAGRGLQLLFYSVGIGQISSEVPQNLSASRPQDRQFILSSKKLLLSDSGFYLCAWSWASGRNEQFFGPGTRLTVL.

The J gene is TRBJ1-4, the V gene TRBV28; no definite D call. Trimming removed 7 bases from V and 0 bases from J, with 12 bases in between. The CDR3 is 15 residues long. The germline gives CDR1 MDHEN, CDR2 SYDVKM. The CDR3 region is CASTPGGTTNEKLFF. CDR3 DNA: TGTGCCAGCACCCCCGGCGGAACAACTAATGAAAAACTGTTTTTT.

The CDR3 region has the DNA TGTGCCAGCAGTACGACTAGGGGAATCGGGCAGTTCTTC. This codes for CASSTTRGIGQFF. The J gene is TRBJ2-1, the V gene TRBV28; possible D gene TRBD2, 6 bases. The germline gives CDR1 MDHEN, CDR2 SYDVKM. V dropped 5 bases and J dropped 12 bases, with 17 bases sitting between them. The CDR3 is 13 amino acids.

The chain carries TRBV5-4 and TRBJ2-3, with D perhaps TRBD1 (5 bases). Germline lookup yields CDR1 SGHNT and CDR2 YYREEE (reference sequence). This CDR3 has 15 amino acids. The V end was cut by 2 bases, the J end by 1 base, with 11 bases between. The CDR3 sequence: CASSFPKTGTDTQYF. Here the CDR3 DNA reads TGTGCCAGCAGCTTCCCCAAGACAGGCACAGATACGCAGTATTTT.

The V and J genes are TRBV7-8 and TRBJ2-1; D possibly uses TRBD1 or TRBD2 (6 bases each). The CDR3 covers 14 residues. CDR1 is SGHVS, CDR2 FQNEAQ, per germline. V was pared by 2 bases and J by 6 bases, with 11 bases between. CDR3 DNA: TGTGCCAGCAGCTTATCTGGGGGGCTCAATGAGCAGTTCTTC. It codes for CASSLSGGLNEQFF.

The chain is built from TRBV29-1 and TRBJ2-7; maybe TRBD2 (6 bases). The V gene lost 2 bases and the J gene lost 4 bases, with 15 bases spanning the gap. The CDR3 has 14 amino acids. Germline loops: CDR1 SQVTM, CDR2 ANQGSEA. Here the CDR3 reads CSVESGVGTYEQYF. As DNA, the CDR3 is TGCAGCGTTGAATCGGGGGTGGGGACTTACGAGCAGTACTTC.

The chain combines TRBV5-6 with TRBJ2-5; D possibly matches TRBD1 or TRBD2 (5 bases each). The germline CDR1 and CDR2 sequences are SGHDT and YYEEEE. This CDR3 is 13 amino acids long. V gave up 4 bases and J gave up 1 base, with 8 bases separating them. CDR3 region: CASSRGFQETQYF. DNA of the CDR3: TGTGCCAGCAGCCGGGGCTTCCAAGAGACCCAGTACTTC.

The genes are TRBV5-4 and TRBJ2-7, with TRBD2 matching over 12 bases. This CDR3 has 14 amino acids. V lost 4 bases, J lost 6 bases, and 5 bases stayed unmatched. Germline loops: CDR1 SGHNT, CDR2 YYREEE (reference sequence). Here the CDR3 reads CASSAGLAGLEQYF. Written as DNA, the CDR3 is TGTGCCAGCAGCGCCGGACTAGCGGGGCTCGAGCAGTACTTC.

Here the CDR3 reads CASSLTRGGTDTQYF. The CDR3 nucleotides read TGTGCCAGCAGCTTAACGAGGGGTGGTACAGATACGCAGTATTTT. This chain joins TRBV11-2 and TRBJ2-3; D is tentatively TRBD1 or TRBD2 (5 bases each). The V end was cut by 2 bases, the J end by 3 bases, with 12 bases between. The CDR3 has 15 residues. The germline V gene encodes CDR1 SGHAT and CDR2 FQNNGV. Filled out from reference TRBV11-2 and TRBJ2-3, the complete variable domain reads EAGVAQSPRYKIIEKRQSVAFWCNPISGHATLYWYQQILGQGPKLLIQFQNNGVVDDSQLPKDRFSAERLKGVDSTLKIQPAKLEDSAVYLCASSLTRGGTDTQYFGPGTRLTVL.

The chain employs TRBV2 and TRBJ2-3; 8 bases align to TRBD1. The CDR3 is made up of 14 amino acids. Per germline, CDR1 SNHLY and CDR2 FYNNEI. Trimming removed 10 bases from V and 10 bases from J; junction bases left unmatched: 16. CDR3 DNA: TGTGCCACTCGCGGCAGGGGGCCCTTCGAGGCGCAGTATTTT. Protein product: CATRGRGPFEAQYF.

Worth noting for this clone: Being one base from a much bigger clone, this may be a read error. The sample carries other DNA sequences with the same CDR3. The chain links TRBV6-1 to TRBJ1-1; no clear D gene. V dropped 7 bases and J dropped 2 bases, with 14 bases sitting between them. CDR3 length equals 14 residues. The germline V gene encodes CDR1 MNHNS and CDR2 SASEGT. In DNA, the CDR3 is TGTGCCAGCACCCTGGAACCTCTTAACACTGAAGCTTTCTTT. This codes for CASTLEPLNTEAFF.

The chain is built from TRBV19 and TRBJ2-3, with TRBD2 identical over 10 bases. The V and J ends lost 10 bases and 3 bases, in that order; junction bases with no gene match: 7. CDR3 length: 14 residues. The germline V gene has CDR1 LNHDA and CDR2 SQIVND (reference sequence). The CDR3 region has the DNA TGTGCCACAAGCGGGAGGGCCTTAACAGATACGCAGTATTTT. The encoded protein is CATSGRALTDTQYF.

The rearrangement uses TRBV5-4 and TRBJ1-1, with a possible D match to TRBD1 (5 bases). Between the trimmed V and J ends, which lost 5 bases and 0 bases, there was a span of 11 bases. Germline values: CDR1 SGHNT, CDR2 YYREEE (reference sequence). This CDR3 contains 14 residues. The DNA of the CDR3 is TGTGCCAGCAGTGGGGGTGGGGTGAACACTGAAGCTTTCTTT. Translating gives CASSGGGVNTEAFF. The full variable domain, with the rest looked up from reference TRBV5-4 and TRBJ1-1, is ETGVTQSPTHLIKTRGQQVTLRCSSQSGHNTVSWYQQALGQGPQFIFQYYREEENGRGNFPPRFSGLQFPNYSSELNVNALELDDSALYLCASSGGGVNTEAFFGQGTRLTVV.

This rearrangement joins TRBV5-4 to TRBJ1-5; 9 positions match TRBD1. Trimming at V came to 7 bases and at J to 2 bases, leaving 22 bases not matched to a gene. CDR3 size: 20 residues. Germline V gives CDR1 SGHNT, CDR2 YYREEE (reference sequence). CDR3 nucleotide sequence: TGTGCCAGCTTAAAGAAAATACCCGGGACAGGGATGAAGGGCAATCAGCCCCAGCATTTT. Protein product: CASLKKIPGTGMKGNQPQHF. The variable domain in full, with the rest retrieved from reference TRBV5-4 and TRBJ1-5, is ETGVTQSPTHLIKTRGQQVTLRCSSQSGHNTVSWYQQALGQGPQFIFQYYREEENGRGNFPPRFSGLQFPNYSSELNVNALELDDSALYLCASLKKIPGTGMKGNQPQHFGDGTRLSIL.

This CDR3 is CASSAGQGRGAFF. CDR3 bases: TGTGCCAGCAGCGCCGGGCAGGGAAGGGGAGCTTTCTTT. This chain joins TRBV7-9 and TRBJ1-1; a weak D match, TRBD1 (5 bases). Trimming took 5 bases from V and 10 from J, leaving 17 bases between them. This CDR3 spans 13 amino acids. CDR1 and CDR2 from the germline V gene are SEHNR and FQNEAQ (reference sequence).

With respect to this clone: This sequence may be a read error, since a much larger clone differs from it by one base. This sample includes further DNA sequences coding for the same CDR3. The DNA of the CDR3 is TGTGCCAGCACTTTGGGACTAAAGTACTATGAGCAGTACTTC. Translation gives CASTLGLKYYEQYF. The V call is TRBV6-6, the J call TRBJ2-7, with 7 bases identical to TRBD2. V dropped 7 bases and J dropped 7; count of bases not matched to a gene: 13. This CDR3 is built from 14 residues. Germline CDR1 reads MNHNY; CDR2 reads SVGAGI (reference sequence).

This clone was counted only a few times. The chain joins TRBV7-3 to TRBJ2-1; D is undetermined. V lost 4 bases and J lost 4, with 8 bases in between. This CDR3 is 13 amino acids long. Per germline, CDR1 SGHTA and CDR2 FQGTGA. CDR3 amino acids: CASSYDEYNEQFF. CDR3 bases: TGTGCCAGCAGCTACGACGAGTACAATGAGCAGTTCTTC.

The CDR3 DNA is TGTGCCATCAGAGGGAGCGGAAAAGATGGCTACACCTTC. Its protein product is CAIRGSGKDGYTF. The rearrangement joins TRBV10-3 to TRBJ1-2; D ambiguous. V lost 6 bases and J 6 bases, leaving 14 bases between the germline ends. The CDR3 extends over 13 amino acids. Germline CDR1 is ENHRY and CDR2 is SYGVKD.

This chain uses TRBV28 with TRBJ1-4; TRBD1 matches at 7 bases. The CDR3 length is 13 residues. Germline values: CDR1 MDHEN, CDR2 SYDVKM. The V segment lost 10 bases and the J segment 3 bases; nucleotides outside the gene matches: 5. The CDR3 coding sequence is TGTGCCACCGACCAGGGGGCTAATGAAAAACTGTTTTTT. Amino acids: CATDQGANEKLFF.

On this clone: The same CDR3 is also encoded by other DNA sequences in this sample. This chain uses TRBV5-1 with TRBJ1-2; no firm D call. With 0 bases removed from V and 5 bases from J, the gap between germline ends came to 5 bases. Germline CDR1 is SGHRS and CDR2 is YFSETQ. The CDR3 runs 12 residues. The CDR3 loop is CASSLAGYGYTF. The CDR3 nucleotides are TGCGCCAGCAGCTTGGCGGGGTATGGCTACACCTTC.

This clone was seen a few times. The rearrangement joins TRBV19 to TRBJ1-2; 9 nucleotides line up with TRBD1. The CDR3 spans 16 residues. Unmatched junction bases numbered 12, after V lost 6 bases and J lost 4 bases. The germline V gene encodes CDR1 LNHDA and CDR2 SQIVND (reference sequence). CDR3 protein: CASSGPGTGNGYGYTF. The CDR3 bases are TGTGCCAGTAGCGGTCCCGGGACAGGGAACGGCTATGGCTACACCTTC.